The source of this T cell receptor (beta chain) is a study of technical replicates of blood from a handful of donors. The protocol was immunoSEQ multiplex PCR, while the TCRdb copy is restricted to in-frame clones and leaves out a portion. The data contain tens of thousands of clones, about 94% of them singletons. The sequenced sample was T cells isolated from PBMCs. This clonotype originated in a human donor in good health.

In DNA, the CDR3 is TGCAGTGCTACTAATAACAATGAGCAGTTCTTC. This codes for CSATNNNEQFF. This chain links TRBV20-1 with TRBJ2-1; no firm D call. The CDR3 has 11 residues. Germline CDR1 reads DFQATT; CDR2 reads SNEGSKA (reference sequence). V was cut by 4 bases and J by 5 bases, with 6 bases left in between.